One and the same sample provided the 3 T cell receptor beta chains below, sequenced in a study of CD8 T cells in ankylosing spondylitis. TCRdb fed the 5' RACE reads into MiXCR, producing one record per CDR3 protein. This sample has more than 150,000 distinct CDR3 sequences, with approximately 18% found just once. Source material: blood, either unsorted or a sorted T cell fraction (not recorded which). Every receptor here comes from a male donor aged 10-30 years with ankylosing spondylitis or in good health (not recorded which).

This clonotype was found many times. The chain employs TRBV29-1 and TRBJ2-7, with TRBD1 matching over 8 bases. V lost 5 bases and J lost 0; bases outside the gene matches: 3. The germline CDR1 and CDR2 sequences are SQVTM and ANQGSEA. The CDR3 runs to 13 residues. The CDR3, as DNA: TGCAGCGTTCTGGACAGGGCCTCCTACGAGCAGTACTTC. Protein: CSVLDRASYEQYF.

This clonotype was seen ten or more times. V and J are TRBV20-1 and TRBJ1-5; 8 bases are shared with TRBD1. Trimming at V came to 5 bases and at J to 7 bases, leaving 10 bases not matched to a gene. CDR1 is DFQATT, CDR2 SNEGSKA, per germline (reference sequence). This CDR3 is built from 14 residues. The CDR3 loop reads CSAPVDRASQPQHF. For the CDR3, the DNA is TGCAGTGCTCCCGTGGACAGGGCGAGCCAGCCCCAGCATTTT.

This clonotype was recorded many times. This chain joins TRBV9 and TRBJ2-1; D unresolved. V was pared by 2 bases and J by 0 bases, with 18 bases between. The CDR3 contains 18 residues. Germline CDR1 reads SGDLS; CDR2 reads YYNGEE. The CDR3 reads CASSVDFSPGRSYNEQFF. For the CDR3, the DNA is TGTGCCAGCAGCGTCGATTTCTCCCCGGGCCGCTCCTACAATGAGCAGTTCTTC. The whole variable domain, filled in from reference TRBV9 and TRBJ2-1, reads DSGVTQTPKHLITATGQRVTLRCSPRSGDLSVYWYQQSLDQGLQFLIQYYNGEERAKGNILERFSAQQFPDLHSELNLSSLELGDSALYFCASSVDFSPGRSYNEQFFGPGTRLTVL.